This T cell receptor beta chain was sequenced during a study of Graves' ophthalmopathy and Graves' hyperthyroidism. Aged 18 to 65, the patients with hyperthyroidism had under 2 months' duration and were newly diagnosed. The CDR3 is made up of 15 amino acids. The germline V gene has CDR1 MNHNS and CDR2 SASEGT. The J segment lost 7 bases and the V segment lost 5 bases, leaving 11 bases of the junction unmatched. RNA transcripts yielded amplified TCR beta CDR3 regions. An opening RT-PCR round employed HTBI primers and preceded a second-round multiplex PCR. MiXCR, run by TCRdb on the multiplex PCR reads, gives a single entry per CDR3 protein. Counted here are hundreds of thousands of distinct CDR3 sequences, roughly 21% occurring once; the ten biggest clones make up roughly 3%. Points from the study as a whole: Classification of ophthalmopathy versus stable hyperthyroidism by a 13-signature model yielded 85% to 90% sensitivity and around 77% specificity. Blood was where most expanded thyroid clonotypes above 0.001 frequency also turned up.

The sample holds many counts of this clonotype. The antigen is unknown. This TCR was sampled from a woman between 18 and 29 years old with stable Graves' hyperthyroidism. The material sequenced was peripheral blood. The chain recombines TRBV6-1 with TRBJ2-5; 9 bases are shared with TRBD2. For the CDR3, the DNA is TGTGCCAGCAGTACAGCGGGGGGCCAGTACGGGACCCAGTACTTC. It encodes CASSTAGGQYGTQYF.